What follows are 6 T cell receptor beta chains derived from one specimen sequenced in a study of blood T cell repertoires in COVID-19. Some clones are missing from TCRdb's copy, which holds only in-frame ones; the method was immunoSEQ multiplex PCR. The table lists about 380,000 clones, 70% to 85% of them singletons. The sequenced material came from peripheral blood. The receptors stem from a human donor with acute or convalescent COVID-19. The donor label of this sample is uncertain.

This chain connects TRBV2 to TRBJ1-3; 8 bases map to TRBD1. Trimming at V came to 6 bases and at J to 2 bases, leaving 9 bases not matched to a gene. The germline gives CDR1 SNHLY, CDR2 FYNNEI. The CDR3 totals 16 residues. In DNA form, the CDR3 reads TGTGCCAGCAGCCCAGACAGGGGACTCGCTGGAAACACCATATATTTT. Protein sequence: CASSPDRGLAGNTIYF.

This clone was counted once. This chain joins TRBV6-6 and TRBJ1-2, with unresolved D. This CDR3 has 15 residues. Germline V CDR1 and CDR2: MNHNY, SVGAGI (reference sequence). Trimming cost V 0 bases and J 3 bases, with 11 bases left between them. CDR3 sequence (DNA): TGTGCCAGCAGTTACTCGACCCTGGGAGACTATGGCTACACCTTC. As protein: CASSYSTLGDYGYTF.

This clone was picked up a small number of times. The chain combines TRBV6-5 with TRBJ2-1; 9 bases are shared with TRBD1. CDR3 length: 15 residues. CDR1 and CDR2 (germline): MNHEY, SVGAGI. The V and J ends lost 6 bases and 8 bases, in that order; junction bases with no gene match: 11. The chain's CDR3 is CASSRPGQGSYEQFF. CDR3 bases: TGTGCCAGCAGCCGCCCGGGACAGGGTTCGTATGAGCAGTTCTTC.

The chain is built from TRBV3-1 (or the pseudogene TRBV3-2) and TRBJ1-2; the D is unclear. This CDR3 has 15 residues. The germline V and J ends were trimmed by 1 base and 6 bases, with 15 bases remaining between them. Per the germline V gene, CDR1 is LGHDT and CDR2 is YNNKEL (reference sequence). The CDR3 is CASSQVWAEGHGYTF. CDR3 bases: TGTGCCAGCAGCCAAGTTTGGGCAGAAGGTCATGGCTACACCTTC.

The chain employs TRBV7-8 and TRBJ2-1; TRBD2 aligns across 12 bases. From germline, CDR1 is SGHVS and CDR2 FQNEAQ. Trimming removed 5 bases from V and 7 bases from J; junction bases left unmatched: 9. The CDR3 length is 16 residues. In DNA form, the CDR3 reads TGTGCCAGCAGCGCCAGACTAGCGGGAGCCAGGAATGAGCAGTTCTTC. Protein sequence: CASSARLAGARNEQFF. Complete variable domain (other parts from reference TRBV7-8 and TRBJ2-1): GAGVSQSPRYKVAKRGQDVALRCDPISGHVSLFWYQQALGQGPEFLTYFQNEAQLDKSGLPSDRFFAERPEGSVSTLKIQRTQQEDSAVYLCASSARLAGARNEQFFGPGTRLTVL.

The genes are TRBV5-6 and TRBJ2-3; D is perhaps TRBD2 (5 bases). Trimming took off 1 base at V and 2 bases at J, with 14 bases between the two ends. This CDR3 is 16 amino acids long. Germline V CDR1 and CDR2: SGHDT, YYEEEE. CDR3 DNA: TGTGCCAGCAGCTTGAGAAGCGGAAGAACCACAGATACGCAGTATTTT. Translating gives CASSLRSGRTTDTQYF. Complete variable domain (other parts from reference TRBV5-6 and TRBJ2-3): DAGVTQSPTHLIKTRGQQVTLRCSPKSGHDTVSWYQQALGQGPQFIFQYYEEEERQRGNFPDRFSGHQFPNYSSELNVNALLLGDSALYLCASSLRSGRTTDTQYFGPGTRLTVL.